The next 13 T cell receptor beta chains were all read from a single sample in a study of T-cell reconstitution after alpha-beta-depleted transplantation in children (dated by TCRdb to about 2016). The library was produced with PCR. Instrument used: Illumina HiSeq 2500. TCR libraries were prepared with molecular barcoding, using unique molecular identifiers to normalize TCRbeta repertoire quantification. TCRdb reanalyzed the raw reads on its own, using fastp at Q25 for trimming and MiXCR for clone calling, and kept in-frame beta chains. All rows with the same CDR3 protein become a single entry with the most common DNA and genes. In this sample the table shows 360,000 or so distinct CDR3 sequences, 20% of which occur a single time. Clones ranked in the top ten supply 3.8% of the sample. The material sequenced was PBMCs from the stem cell graft donor, taken from the stem cell graft. The receptors derive from a human donor who donated a stem cell graft to a child with acute myeloid leukemia.

J is TRBJ1-3 and V is TRBV28; the match to TRBD1 covers 7 bases. The V gene's germline CDR1 is MDHEN and CDR2 SYDVKM. V trimming: 6 bases; J trimming: 2 bases; junction bases outside the gene matches: 7. The CDR3 contains 15 residues. The CDR3 nucleotides read TGTGCCAGCAGAGCCACCGGGACAGCTGGAAACACCATATATTTT. It codes for CASRATGTAGNTIYF.

This clonotype was recorded a few times. In nucleotides, the CDR3 is TGTGCCAGCAGTTCCCTCTCTAGCGGGAGAAACAATGAGCAGTTCTTC. Amino acids: CASSSLSSGRNNEQFF. The chain carries TRBV12-3 or TRBV12-4 and TRBJ2-1; 10 positions match TRBD2. The trim removed 4 bases at V and 5 bases at J, leaving 8 bases unmatched. The CDR3 runs 16 residues.

The CDR3 loop is CASSVLGTGSNEQFF. The CDR3 DNA sequence: TGTGCCAGCAGCGTCCTGGGGACAGGGTCCAATGAGCAGTTCTTC. The chain combines TRBV9 with TRBJ2-1; 9 bases agree with TRBD1. This CDR3 has 15 residues. Germline V lookup: CDR1 SGDLS, CDR2 YYNGEE. The trim removed 2 bases at V and 6 bases at J, leaving 6 bases unmatched.

There are a few counts of this clonotype. The chain joins TRBV5-1 to TRBJ2-1; the D is unclear. This CDR3 region has 12 residues. The germline V gene encodes CDR1 SGHRS and CDR2 YFSETQ. The V gene lost 5 bases and the J gene lost 5 bases, with 8 bases spanning the gap. The chain's CDR3 is CASRFRNNEQFF. The CDR3 coding sequence is TGCGCCAGCAGGTTCCGGAACAATGAGCAGTTCTTC.

This clonotype was seen ten or more times. The chain combines TRBV12-3 or TRBV12-4 with TRBJ2-7, with 10 bases aligning to TRBD1. After removal of 8 bases from V and 5 bases from J, the junction contained 6 bases not matched to a gene. The CDR3 loop spans 13 amino acids. This CDR3 reads CASGWDRGHEQYF. CDR3 nucleotide sequence: TGTGCCAGCGGTTGGGACAGGGGCCACGAGCAGTACTTC.

The chain joins TRBV6-6 to TRBJ1-1; 8 bases match TRBD1. V trimming: 11 bases; J trimming: 1 base; junction bases outside the gene matches: 6. This CDR3 region has 13 residues. Germline loops: CDR1 MNHNY, CDR2 SVGAGI (reference sequence). The CDR3 DNA is TGTGCCGCCGGGGACAGGCAGAACACTGAAGCTTTCTTT. It encodes CAAGDRQNTEAFF.

The V gene is TRBV7-2, the J gene TRBJ2-1, with D perhaps assigned TRBD1 or TRBD2 (5 bases each). CDR3 length: 12 amino acids. Germline V CDR1 and CDR2: SGHTA, FQGNSA. With 1 base removed from V and 10 bases from J, the gap between germline ends came to 8 bases. For the CDR3, the DNA is TGTGCCAGCAGCTTAGACTGGGACGAGCAGTTCTTC. Translation: CASSLDWDEQFF.

The J gene is TRBJ2-2, the V gene TRBV24-1; D perhaps matches TRBD2 (6 bases). Trimming took 6 bases from V and 4 from J, leaving 17 bases between them. The CDR3 is made up of 16 amino acids. Looked up from germline, CDR1 is KGHDR and CDR2 is SFDVKD. CDR3 protein: CATSRTGVRGTGELFF. In nucleotides, the CDR3 is TGTGCCACCAGTCGGACGGGAGTAAGAGGCACCGGGGAGCTGTTTTTT.

The chain couples TRBV6-2 or TRBV6-3 to TRBJ2-7; 7 bases line up with TRBD1. The V and J ends lost 2 bases and 2 bases, in that order; junction bases with no gene match: 9. Germline-derived CDR1 and CDR2 are MNHEY and SVGEGT. The CDR3 extends over 16 amino acids. The CDR3 protein is CASSYDPGTEPYEQYF. The CDR3 bases are TGTGCCAGCAGTTACGATCCCGGGACAGAGCCCTACGAGCAGTACTTC.

This clonotype came up a few times. This rearrangement joins TRBV12-3 or TRBV12-4 to TRBJ2-5, with D perhaps matching TRBD2 (6 bases). The CDR3 is 16 residues long. Trimming removed 1 base at V and 5 bases at J, with 17 bases between. CDR3 residues: CASSLGSFRGWETQYF. The CDR3 bases are TGTGCCAGCAGTTTAGGATCTTTTCGGGGGTGGGAGACCCAGTACTTC.

In its sample, this clonotype was seen a few times. This chain uses TRBV29-1 with TRBJ1-4, with D possibly being TRBD1 (5 bases). CDR1 is SQVTM and CDR2 is ANQGSEA in the germline V gene. V gave up 5 bases and J gave up 3 bases, with 13 bases separating them. This CDR3 has 14 residues. CDR3 bases: TGCAGCGTTAGCCGCACGGGGGCTAATGAAAAACTGTTTTTT. Encoded protein: CSVSRTGANEKLFF.

The chain links TRBV11-2 to TRBJ2-7; the D gene could be TRBD1 or TRBD2 (6 bases each). CDR3 length: 14 amino acids. In germline, CDR1 is SGHAT, CDR2 FQNNGV. V dropped 5 bases and J dropped 3 bases, with 14 bases sitting between them. The DNA of the CDR3 is TGTGCCAGCAGCCCGCTCGGGGGACACTACGAGCAGTACTTC. This encodes CASSPLGGHYEQYF.

This chain links TRBV12-3 or TRBV12-4 with TRBJ2-7; D is possibly TRBD2 (5 bases). The CDR3 covers 12 residues. The V gene lost 9 bases and the J gene lost 1 base, with 10 bases spanning the gap. The CDR3 sequence is CASKRGSYEQYF. The CDR3 nucleotides read TGTGCCAGTAAGCGAGGGTCCTACGAGCAGTACTTC.